This is a list of T cell receptor beta chains from one sample in a study of graft-versus-host responses after intestinal transplantation. No antigens are known for them. TCRdb keeps only in-frame clones here, not all; method: immunoSEQ multiplex PCR. There are about 130,000 clones in the sample; roughly 91% occur only once, and 0.19% lies in the top ten. This sample comprised unstimulated CD4+ T cells sorted from spleen or lymph node cells, obtained before intestinal transplant. The receptors here all came from a human donor who received an intestinal transplant. CDR3s include the opening cysteine and the closing phenylalanine or tryptophan. The D gene is left open where the match is weak. Clone size appears in some rows only: once, few, many, or a class for an expanded clone.

j_call: TRBJ2-3; d_call: TRBD2; clone_size: -; v_call: TRBV6-1; cdr3_length: 13; cdr3_nt: TGTGCCAGCAGGCGGGAGGGGACAGATACGCAGTATTTT; cdr3_aa: CASRREGTDTQYF
j_call: TRBJ2-7; d_call: -; clone_size: -; v_call: TRBV25-1; cdr3_length: 13; cdr3_nt: TGTGCCAGCAGTGCCGGGACCTCCTACGAGCAGTACTTC; cdr3_aa: CASSAGTSYEQYF
j_call: TRBJ2-5; d_call: -; clone_size: -; v_call: TRBV19; cdr3_length: 15; cdr3_nt: TGTGCCAGTAGTATAGGTGGGCAGGTTAAAGAGACCCAGTACTTC; cdr3_aa: CASSIGGQVKETQYF
j_call: TRBJ2-7; d_call: -; clone_size: -; v_call: TRBV4-2; cdr3_length: 16; cdr3_nt: TGTGCCAGCAGCCAAGAAGAGGCCAGCCGCTTACACGAGCAGTACTTC; cdr3_aa: CASSQEEASRLHEQYF
j_call: TRBJ2-1; d_call: -; clone_size: -; v_call: TRBV7-3; cdr3_length: 13; cdr3_nt: TGTGCCAGCAGCTTTGACTCCTACAATGAGCAGTTCTTC; cdr3_aa: CASSFDSYNEQFF
j_call: TRBJ1-5; d_call: TRBD1; clone_size: few; v_call: TRBV30; cdr3_length: 12; cdr3_nt: TGTGCCTGGAGTCCAGGGGGGAAGCCCCAGCATTTT; cdr3_aa: CAWSPGGKPQHF
j_call: TRBJ2-7; d_call: -; clone_size: -; v_call: TRBV5-1; cdr3_length: 13; cdr3_nt: TGCGCCAGCAGCCTTATGAGGGGTTCCGAGCAGTACTTC; cdr3_aa: CASSLMRGSEQYF
j_call: TRBJ2-5; d_call: -; clone_size: -; v_call: TRBV5-4; cdr3_length: 15; cdr3_nt: TGTGCCAGCAGCGGACCAAGGGACACCGGGGAGACCCAGTACTTC; cdr3_aa: CASSGPRDTGETQYF
j_call: TRBJ1-2; d_call: TRBD1; clone_size: -; v_call: TRBV5-6; cdr3_length: 17; cdr3_nt: TGTGCCAGCAGCTCCTGGACAGGAGATTCGATTGACTATGGCTACACCTTC; cdr3_aa: CASSSWTGDSIDYGYTF
j_call: TRBJ2-3; d_call: TRBD2; clone_size: -; v_call: TRBV10-2; cdr3_length: 15; cdr3_nt: TGCGCCAGCAGTGGAGCGGGAGGGTACACAGATACGCAGTATTTT; cdr3_aa: CASSGAGGYTDTQYF
j_call: TRBJ1-1; d_call: TRBD1; clone_size: once; v_call: TRBV5-5; cdr3_length: 15; cdr3_nt: TGTGCCAGCAGCCCTAGGACAGGGGCTAACACTGAAGCTTTCTTT; cdr3_aa: CASSPRTGANTEAFF
j_call: TRBJ1-4; d_call: -; clone_size: -; v_call: TRBV2; cdr3_length: 15; cdr3_nt: TGTGCCAGCAGGAGGGACACCGCAACTAATGAAAAACTGTTTTTT; cdr3_aa: CASRRDTATNEKLFF
j_call: TRBJ2-3; d_call: -; clone_size: -; v_call: TRBV5-4; cdr3_length: 13; cdr3_nt: TGTGCCAGCAGCTTGGGGAGCTACTATACGCAGTATTTT; cdr3_aa: CASSLGSYYTQYF
j_call: TRBJ2-2; d_call: -; clone_size: -; v_call: TRBV7-3; cdr3_length: 14; cdr3_nt: TGTGCCAGCAGCGCCCGAACAGGGACCGGGGAGCTGTTTTTT; cdr3_aa: CASSARTGTGELFF
j_call: TRBJ2-1; d_call: -; clone_size: -; v_call: TRBV7-2; cdr3_length: 12; cdr3_nt: TGTGCCAGCAGCTCCCCTGGGAGCGAGCAGTTCTTC; cdr3_aa: CASSSPGSEQFF
j_call: TRBJ1-1; d_call: -; clone_size: few; v_call: TRBV7-2; cdr3_length: 14; cdr3_nt: TGTGCCAGCAGCTCCGGTGCTGGGAACACTGAAGCTTTCTTT; cdr3_aa: CASSSGAGNTEAFF
j_call: TRBJ2-7; d_call: -; clone_size: -; v_call: TRBV6-5; cdr3_length: 16; cdr3_nt: TGTGCCAGCAGTTACTCGTGGGTATTACCCTCCTACGAGCAGTACTTC; cdr3_aa: CASSYSWVLPSYEQYF
j_call: TRBJ2-7; d_call: -; clone_size: -; v_call: TRBV20-1; cdr3_length: 11; cdr3_nt: TGCAGTGCAAGAGGGGCCTACGAGCAGTACTTC; cdr3_aa: CSARGAYEQYF
j_call: TRBJ2-5; d_call: -; clone_size: -; v_call: TRBV5-1; cdr3_length: 16; cdr3_nt: TGCGCCAGCAGCTTGGGGGGCCAGCGGCTCCAAGAGACCCAGTACTTC; cdr3_aa: CASSLGGQRLQETQYF
j_call: TRBJ1-1; d_call: -; clone_size: -; v_call: TRBV2; cdr3_length: 11; cdr3_nt: TGTGCCAGCGGGATGAACACTGAAGCTTTCTTT; cdr3_aa: CASGMNTEAFF
j_call: TRBJ1-2; d_call: -; clone_size: -; v_call: TRBV25-1; cdr3_length: 14; cdr3_nt: TGTGCCAGCAGTGTGGGCTCCCTGGGGTATGGCTACACCTTC; cdr3_aa: CASSVGSLGYGYTF
j_call: TRBJ2-3; d_call: TRBD1; clone_size: -; v_call: TRBV4-1; cdr3_length: 13; cdr3_nt: TGCGCCAGCAGCCCAGGGGGTCCAGATACGCAGTATTTT; cdr3_aa: CASSPGGPDTQYF
j_call: TRBJ2-3; d_call: -; clone_size: -; v_call: TRBV6-1; cdr3_length: 15; cdr3_nt: TGTGCCAGCAGTGAGGGGGCGGGAGTAGGAGATACGCAGTATTTT; cdr3_aa: CASSEGAGVGDTQYF
j_call: TRBJ1-5; d_call: -; clone_size: -; v_call: TRBV7-2; cdr3_length: 13; cdr3_nt: TGTGCCAGCAGTTGGGTCAGCAATCAGCCCCAGCATTTT; cdr3_aa: CASSWVSNQPQHF
j_call: TRBJ2-3; d_call: -; clone_size: -; v_call: TRBV7-9; cdr3_length: 16; cdr3_nt: TGTGCCAGCAGCTCCAGTGATACCCTACGCACAGATACGCAGTATTTT; cdr3_aa: CASSSSDTLRTDTQYF
j_call: TRBJ2-1; d_call: TRBD2; clone_size: -; v_call: TRBV2; cdr3_length: 18; cdr3_nt: TGTGCCAGCAGACCGGGACTAGCGGGAGGTAGCTCCTACAATGAGCAGTTCTTC; cdr3_aa: CASRPGLAGGSSYNEQFF
j_call: TRBJ2-5; d_call: -; clone_size: -; v_call: TRBV29-1; cdr3_length: 12; cdr3_nt: TGCAGCGTTGAAATAGCCCAAGAGACCCAGTACTTC; cdr3_aa: CSVEIAQETQYF
j_call: TRBJ2-2; d_call: -; clone_size: -; v_call: TRBV6-1; cdr3_length: 15; cdr3_nt: TGTGCCAGCAACCGAGCAGGGGCCGTCCAAGGGGAGCTGTTTTTT; cdr3_aa: CASNRAGAVQGELFF
j_call: TRBJ2-7; d_call: -; clone_size: -; v_call: TRBV10-2; cdr3_length: 14; cdr3_nt: TGCGCCAGCAGTGCGCTAAGGGGGGGATACGAGCAGTACTTC; cdr3_aa: CASSALRGGYEQYF